This T cell receptor (beta chain) is from a study of blood T cell repertoires in COVID-19 (TCRdb year 2020). Notes on the research overall: Samples from collaborators originated in the United States, Italy and Spain and spanned both the acute and convalescent phases of COVID-19. Deeply sampled blood TCRbeta repertoires from subjects exposed to, actively infected with, or recovered from COVID-19 were included in the dataset. The repertoires were released in a freely available public database intended as a resource for research on the immune response to SARS-CoV-2. A de-identified subject ID, COVID-19 status, age in years and sex were almost always included in the sample metadata. The material from the prospective study consisted of cDNA or gDNA derived from T cells, B-cell-depleted T cells, or PBMCs. The samples were drawn from two sources: the first 160 participants of the ongoing ImmuneRACE study, and 1,000 to 1,500 subjects contributed by 6 global collaborators. HLA class I and class II types, where available, came from metadata supplied by the sample provider rather than from assay-based typing. Beyond this particular receptor, the publication reports: How much clinical and demographic metadata was included differed by source and by participant, and the metadata was provided uncurated.

Each collaborating institution followed its own protocols to collect whole blood in K2EDTA tubes. Collaborator samples were shipped for TCRbeta analysis as frozen whole blood, isolated PBMCs, or DNA extracted from either sample type. TCRbeta CDR3 regions were amplified from genomic DNA by means of the immunoSEQ Assay, a bias-controlled multiplex PCR. Per the source publication's procedure: Nucleated cell counts per sample were estimated from amplification of reference gene primers within the assay. To quantify the absolute abundance of each unique TCRbeta CDR3 rearrangement, sequence reads were collapsed and filtered. For each sample, productive Simpson clonality was calculated by taking the square root of Simpson's diversity index across productive rearrangements. Imported from immuneACCESS, the table was reduced by TCRdb to in-frame sequences with V and J called. These copies leave out some clones; in studies compared against another copy, an unresolved V gene accounts for under half, and the cause of the remainder is not known. From that table come the V and J calls and clone size; the DNA was used to work out D and trimming. Present in this sample are more than 95,000 clones, 88% of which were seen just once. Of the sample, over 1.5% is held by the ten largest clones.

Relative to germline, V is missing 7 bases and J is missing 10 bases, with 2 bases of the junction outside any gene match. The CDR3 holds 13 amino acids from the cysteine to the phenylalanine. Only CDR3 DNA remains: 39 bases, in frame from the first base. Per the germline V gene (reference sequence), LNHDA is the CDR1 and SQIVND is the CDR2. A note on this clone: The antigen it binds to is not known. No base quality values were provided; no much bigger clone lies one nucleotide off.

The sequence links TRBV19 to TRBJ2-1; 15 bases in the middle match TRBD2. The TCR originated in a human donor in a cohort sampled during active COVID-19. Sequencing input: peripheral blood. In nucleotide form, the sequence is TGTGCCAGTATGGGGACTAGCGGGGGGGAGCAGTTCTTC. Its protein reads: CASMGTSGGEQFF.